A selection of T cell receptor beta chains follows, all from one sample in a study of blood T cell repertoires in COVID-19. TCRdb's copy holds only in-frame clones and misses some; the assay was immunoSEQ multiplex PCR. The profile shows approximately 89,000 clones, approximately 75% of them singletons. Sequencing was carried out using peripheral blood. The receptor set was obtained from a human donor in a cohort sampled during active COVID-19. Each CDR3 is given with its conserved first and last residue. D genes are given only for firm matches. Size values are once, few and many counts, or a class for expanded clones, and some rows have none.

clone size,V gene,D gene,J gene,CDR3 DNA,CDR3 protein
once,TRBV18,-,TRBJ2-7,TGTGCCAGCTCACCACAGGGCAGGGGGGAATACGAGCAGTACTTC,CASSPQGRGEYEQYF
once,TRBV7-9,-,TRBJ2-3,TGTGCCAGCAGCCCTAACACAGATACGCAGTATTTT,CASSPNTDTQYF
-,TRBV11-2,-,TRBJ2-7,TGTGCCAGCAGCGACCTCCGGACTTCCTACGAGCAGTACTTC,CASSDLRTSYEQYF
once,TRBV3-1/TRBV3-2,-,TRBJ2-1,TGTGCCAGCAGCCAGATCGGGAAGTTGAGCTCCTACAATGAGCAGTTCTTC,CASSQIGKLSSYNEQFF
-,TRBV7-2,-,TRBJ2-4,TGTGCCAGCAGCTTAGCGGGCGGCCGTGCGGGGAACATTCAGTACTTC,CASSLAGGRAGNIQYF
few,TRBV3-1/TRBV3-2,-,TRBJ1-2,TGTGCCAGCAGCCAAGTTGAACGGTGGAGCGGCTACACCTTC,CASSQVERWSGYTF
-,TRBV5-1,TRBD1,TRBJ1-5,TGCGCCAGCAGCTTGTGGGGACAGCCACCGTTCCTTAGCAATCAGCCCCAGCATTTT,CASSLWGQPPFLSNQPQHF
-,TRBV7-2,-,TRBJ2-1,TGTGCCAGCAGCTTCCCGGGGGGCGTCTCCTACAATGAGCAGTTCTTC,CASSFPGGVSYNEQFF
-,TRBV5-1,TRBD1,TRBJ1-5,TGCGCCAGCAGCCACACAGGGGATAGCAATCAGCCCCAGCATTTT,CASSHTGDSNQPQHF
-,TRBV15,-,TRBJ2-4,TGTGCCACCAGCCCTGTCGGGGTTGCGAACATTCAGTACTTC,CATSPVGVANIQYF
few,TRBV9,TRBD1,TRBJ1-1,TGTGCCAGCAGCGTAACTCCGGGACAGGGGGTGTCGGCTTTCTTT,CASSVTPGQGVSAFF
-,TRBV30,-,TRBJ1-2,TGTGCCTGGACGAGGAGAAACTATGGCTACACCTTC,CAWTRRNYGYTF
-,TRBV28,-,TRBJ1-2,TGTGCCAGCAGTTTAGACAGACTCTATGGCTACACCTTC,CASSLDRLYGYTF
-,TRBV19,TRBD1,TRBJ2-1,TGTGCCAGTAGGCTCGGGACAGGGAGTGAGCAGTTCTTC,CASRLGTGSEQFF
-,TRBV3-1/TRBV3-2,-,TRBJ1-6,TGTGCCAGCAGCCAAGGCAGGCCATCAGGGTCACCCCTCCACTTT,CASSQGRPSGSPLHF
-,TRBV5-1,-,TRBJ2-4,TGCGCCAGCAGCTTGGAAGGGCTAGCGTCCAAAAACATTCAGTACTTC,CASSLEGLASKNIQYF
-,TRBV9,TRBD1,TRBJ1-6,TGTGCCAGCAGCGGCTCCGGACAGGGATCGTCCAATTCACCCCTCCACTTT,CASSGSGQGSSNSPLHF
-,TRBV4-1,-,TRBJ2-7,TGCGCCAGCAGCCAAGCGGGCTACGAGCAGTACTTC,CASSQAGYEQYF
-,TRBV18,TRBD1,TRBJ1-1,TGTGCCAGCTCCTTAAAGGAGACAGGGGAAGCTTTCTTT,CASSLKETGEAFF
many,TRBV6-5,TRBD1,TRBJ2-7,TGTGCCAGCCTGACGACAGGGAGAACCTACGAGCAGTACTTC,CASLTTGRTYEQYF
-,TRBV2,TRBD1,TRBJ1-1,TGTGCCAGCACTTTGACAGGGGACACTGAAGCTTTCTTT,CASTLTGDTEAFF
few,TRBV7-2,-,TRBJ1-1,TGTGCCAGCAGCTTAGTGGGGGCGCAGAGCACTGAAGCTTTCTTT,CASSLVGAQSTEAFF
-,TRBV29-1,TRBD1,TRBJ2-5,TGCAGCGCCATAGGGGGGACAGGGCAAACCCAGTACTTC,CSAIGGTGQTQYF
-,TRBV4-1,TRBD1,TRBJ1-2,TGCGCCAGCAGCCCTACGAGGGACAGGGGAGAGGGCTACACCTTC,CASSPTRDRGEGYTF
-,TRBV2,TRBD2,TRBJ2-5,TGTGCCAGCAGTGAAGGGACTAGCGGGGGAAAGACCCAGTACTTC,CASSEGTSGGKTQYF